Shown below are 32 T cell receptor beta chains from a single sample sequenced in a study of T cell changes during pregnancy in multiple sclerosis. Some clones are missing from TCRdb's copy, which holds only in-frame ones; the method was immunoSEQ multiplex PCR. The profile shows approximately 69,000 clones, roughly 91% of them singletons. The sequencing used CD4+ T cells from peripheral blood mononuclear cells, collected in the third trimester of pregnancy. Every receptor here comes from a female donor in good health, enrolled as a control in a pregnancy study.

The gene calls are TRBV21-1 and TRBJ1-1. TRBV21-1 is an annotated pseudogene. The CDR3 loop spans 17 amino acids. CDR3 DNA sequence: TGTGCCAGCAGCATTGGGTGGAGCGGCATGAGAAACACTGAAGCTTTCTTT. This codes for CASSIGWSGMRNTEAFF.

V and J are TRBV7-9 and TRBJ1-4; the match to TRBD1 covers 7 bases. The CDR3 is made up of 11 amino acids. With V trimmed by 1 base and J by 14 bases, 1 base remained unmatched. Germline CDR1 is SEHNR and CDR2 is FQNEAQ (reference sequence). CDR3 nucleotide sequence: TGTGCCAGCAGCTTAGTGGACAGGCTGTTTTTT. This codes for CASSLVDRLFF.

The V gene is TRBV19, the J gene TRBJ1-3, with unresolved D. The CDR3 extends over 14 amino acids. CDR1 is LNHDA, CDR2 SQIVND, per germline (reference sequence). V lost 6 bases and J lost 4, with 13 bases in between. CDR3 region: CASRRGSDGNTIYF. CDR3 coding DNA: TGTGCCAGTAGACGAGGGTCCGACGGAAACACCATATATTTT.

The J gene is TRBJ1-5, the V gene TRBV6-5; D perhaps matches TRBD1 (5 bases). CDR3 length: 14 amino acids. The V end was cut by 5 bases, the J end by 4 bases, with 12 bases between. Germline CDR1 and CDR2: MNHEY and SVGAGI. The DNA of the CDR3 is TGTGCCAGCAGTCCCGACAGAGGAAATCAGCCCCAGCATTTT. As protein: CASSPDRGNQPQHF.

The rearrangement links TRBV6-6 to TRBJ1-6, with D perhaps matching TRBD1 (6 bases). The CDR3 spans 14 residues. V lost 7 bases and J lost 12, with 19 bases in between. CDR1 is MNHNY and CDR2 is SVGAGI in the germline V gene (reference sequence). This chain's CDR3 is CASTNGGPPLPLHF. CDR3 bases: TGTGCCAGCACAAACGGGGGGCCCCCTCTACCCCTCCACTTT.

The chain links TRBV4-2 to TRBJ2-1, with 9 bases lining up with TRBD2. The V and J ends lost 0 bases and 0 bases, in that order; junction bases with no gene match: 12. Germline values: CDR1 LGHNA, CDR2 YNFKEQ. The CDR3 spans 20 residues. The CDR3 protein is CASSQDPASLAGTSYNEQFF. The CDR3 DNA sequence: TGTGCCAGCAGCCAAGATCCTGCCTCACTAGCGGGTACCTCCTACAATGAGCAGTTCTTC.

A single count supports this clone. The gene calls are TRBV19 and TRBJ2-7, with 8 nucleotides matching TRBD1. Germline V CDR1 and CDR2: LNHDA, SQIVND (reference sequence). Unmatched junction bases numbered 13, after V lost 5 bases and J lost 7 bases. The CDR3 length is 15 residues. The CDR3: CASSSTGGASKEQYF. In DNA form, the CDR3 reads TGTGCCAGTAGTTCAACAGGGGGTGCCTCGAAAGAGCAGTACTTC.

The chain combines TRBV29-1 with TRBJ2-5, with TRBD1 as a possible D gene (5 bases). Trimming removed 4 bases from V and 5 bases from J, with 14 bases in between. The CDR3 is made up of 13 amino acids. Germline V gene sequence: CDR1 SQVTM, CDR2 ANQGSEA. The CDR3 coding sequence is TGCAGCGTTGGGAACAGGTTGGGGGAGACCCAGTACTTC. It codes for CSVGNRLGETQYF.

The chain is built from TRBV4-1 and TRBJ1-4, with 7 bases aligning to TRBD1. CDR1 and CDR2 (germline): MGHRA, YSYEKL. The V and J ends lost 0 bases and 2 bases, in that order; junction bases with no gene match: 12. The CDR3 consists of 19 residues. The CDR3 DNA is TGCGCCAGCAGCCAAGATCCCCACAGGGGAGGTGTCACTAATGAAAAACTGTTTTTT. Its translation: CASSQDPHRGGVTNEKLFF.

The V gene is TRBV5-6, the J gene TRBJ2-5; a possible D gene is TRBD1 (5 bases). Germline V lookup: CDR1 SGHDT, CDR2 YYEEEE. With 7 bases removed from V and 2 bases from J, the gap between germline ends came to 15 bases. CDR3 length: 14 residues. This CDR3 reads CASVRTRAQETQYF. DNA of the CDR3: TGTGCCAGCGTCCGGACAAGGGCACAAGAGACCCAGTACTTC.

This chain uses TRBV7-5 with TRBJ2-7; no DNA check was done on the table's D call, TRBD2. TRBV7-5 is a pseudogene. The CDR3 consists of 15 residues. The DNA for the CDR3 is TGTGCCAGAAGCTTACCGGAGGGACCCAACTACGAGCAGTACTTC. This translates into CARSLPEGPNYEQYF.

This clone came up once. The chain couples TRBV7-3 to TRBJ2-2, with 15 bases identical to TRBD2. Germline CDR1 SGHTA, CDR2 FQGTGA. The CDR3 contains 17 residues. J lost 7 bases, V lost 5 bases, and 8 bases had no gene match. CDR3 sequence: CASSLRTSGGAIGELFF. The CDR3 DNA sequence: TGTGCCAGCAGCCTCCGGACTAGCGGGGGGGCTATCGGGGAGCTGTTTTTT.

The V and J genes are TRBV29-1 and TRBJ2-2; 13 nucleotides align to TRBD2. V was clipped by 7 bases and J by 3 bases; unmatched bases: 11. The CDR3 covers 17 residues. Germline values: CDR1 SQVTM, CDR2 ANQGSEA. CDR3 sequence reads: CSARTSGGPGDTGELFF. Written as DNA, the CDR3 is TGCAGCGCTCGGACTAGCGGGGGCCCTGGGGACACCGGGGAGCTGTTTTTT.

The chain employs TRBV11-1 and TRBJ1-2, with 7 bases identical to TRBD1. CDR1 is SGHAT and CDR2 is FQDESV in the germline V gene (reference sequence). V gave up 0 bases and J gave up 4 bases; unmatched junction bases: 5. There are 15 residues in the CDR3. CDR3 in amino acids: CASSLAGTVGYGYTF. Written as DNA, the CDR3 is TGTGCCAGCAGCTTAGCTGGGACAGTGGGCTATGGCTACACCTTC.

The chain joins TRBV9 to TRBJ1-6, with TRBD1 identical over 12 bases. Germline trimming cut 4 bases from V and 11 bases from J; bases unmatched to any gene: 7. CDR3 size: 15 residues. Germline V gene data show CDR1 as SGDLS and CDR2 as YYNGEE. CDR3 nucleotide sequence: TGTGCCAGCAGCCCGGGACAGGGGGCGCAGACACCCCTCCACTTT. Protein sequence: CASSPGQGAQTPLHF.

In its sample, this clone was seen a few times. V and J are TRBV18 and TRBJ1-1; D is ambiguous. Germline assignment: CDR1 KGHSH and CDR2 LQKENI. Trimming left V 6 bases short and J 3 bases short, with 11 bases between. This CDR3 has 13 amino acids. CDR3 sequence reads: CASSLQRDTEAFF. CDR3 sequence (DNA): TGTGCCAGCTCTCTACAGAGGGACACTGAAGCTTTCTTT.

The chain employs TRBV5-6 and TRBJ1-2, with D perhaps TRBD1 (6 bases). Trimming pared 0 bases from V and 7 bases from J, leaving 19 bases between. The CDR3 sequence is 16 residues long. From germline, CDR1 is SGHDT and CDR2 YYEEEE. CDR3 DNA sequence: TGTGCCAGCAGCTTGGTTGAGGCAGGGGAGTTGGGTGGCTACACCTTC. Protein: CASSLVEAGELGGYTF.

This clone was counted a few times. CDR3 protein: CASSLSQTGTEAFF. DNA of the CDR3: TGCGCCAGCAGCTTGTCTCAAACGGGGACTGAAGCTTTCTTT. The chain links TRBV5-1 to TRBJ1-1; no clear D. This CDR3 comprises 14 residues. Germline assignment: CDR1 SGHRS and CDR2 YFSETQ. V lost 1 base and J 5 bases, leaving 12 bases between the germline ends. Using reference TRBV5-1 and TRBJ1-1 for the parts outside the CDR3, the full variable domain is KAGVTQTPRYLIKTRGQQVTLSCSPISGHRSVSWYQQTPGQGLQFLFEYFSETQRNKGNFPGRFSGRQFSNSRSEMNVSTLELGDSALYLCASSLSQTGTEAFFGQGTRLTVV.

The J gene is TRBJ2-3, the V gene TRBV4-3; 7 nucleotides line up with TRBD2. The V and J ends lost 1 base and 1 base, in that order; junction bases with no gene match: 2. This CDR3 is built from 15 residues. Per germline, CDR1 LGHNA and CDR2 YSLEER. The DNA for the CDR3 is TGCGCCAGCAGCCAAGCCCTAGCGGGCACAGATACGCAGTATTTT. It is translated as CASSQALAGTDTQYF.

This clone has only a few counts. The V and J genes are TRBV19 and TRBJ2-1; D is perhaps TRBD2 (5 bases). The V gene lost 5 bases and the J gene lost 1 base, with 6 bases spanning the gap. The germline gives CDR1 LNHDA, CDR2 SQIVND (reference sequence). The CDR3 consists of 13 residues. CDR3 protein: CASSSGSYNEQFF. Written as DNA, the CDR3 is TGTGCCAGTAGTTCGGGGTCCTACAATGAGCAGTTCTTC.

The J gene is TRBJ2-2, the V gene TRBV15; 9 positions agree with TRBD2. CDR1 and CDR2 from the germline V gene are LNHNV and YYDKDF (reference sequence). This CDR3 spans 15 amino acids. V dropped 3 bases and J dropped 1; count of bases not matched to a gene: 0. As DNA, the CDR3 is TGTGCCACCAGCAGGACTAGCGGGAACACCGGGGAGCTGTTTTTT. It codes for CATSRTSGNTGELFF.

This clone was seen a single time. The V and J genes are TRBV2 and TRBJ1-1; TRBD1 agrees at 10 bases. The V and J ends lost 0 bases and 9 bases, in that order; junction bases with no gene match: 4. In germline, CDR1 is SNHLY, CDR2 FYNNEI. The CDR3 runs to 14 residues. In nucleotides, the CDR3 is TGTGCCAGCAGTGAAGCGGACAGGGGGATAAAAGCTTTCTTT. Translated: CASSEADRGIKAFF.

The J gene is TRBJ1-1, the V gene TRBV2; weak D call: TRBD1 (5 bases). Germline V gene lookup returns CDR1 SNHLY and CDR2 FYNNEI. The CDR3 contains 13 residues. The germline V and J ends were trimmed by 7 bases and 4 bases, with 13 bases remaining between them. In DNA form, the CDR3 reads TGTGCCAGCATTAAGGGGTTAAGCACTGAAGCTTTCTTT. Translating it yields CASIKGLSTEAFF.

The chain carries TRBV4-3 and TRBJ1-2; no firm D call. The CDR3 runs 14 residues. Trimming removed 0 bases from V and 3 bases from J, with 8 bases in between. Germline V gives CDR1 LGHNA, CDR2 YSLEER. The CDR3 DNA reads TGCGCCAGCAGCCAAGATCGTCTGTACTATGGCTACACCTTC. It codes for CASSQDRLYYGYTF.

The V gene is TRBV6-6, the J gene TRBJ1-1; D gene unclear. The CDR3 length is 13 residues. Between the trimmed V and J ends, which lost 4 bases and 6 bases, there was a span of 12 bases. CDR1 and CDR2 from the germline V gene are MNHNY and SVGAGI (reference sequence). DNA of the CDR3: TGTGCCAGCAGTTCTTCTAGTTGGGCTGAAGCTTTCTTT. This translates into CASSSSSWAEAFF.

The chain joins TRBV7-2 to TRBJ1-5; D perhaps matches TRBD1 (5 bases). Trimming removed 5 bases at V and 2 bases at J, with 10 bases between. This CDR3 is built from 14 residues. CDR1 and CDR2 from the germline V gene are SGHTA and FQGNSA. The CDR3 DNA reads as TGTGCCAGCAGCCCCAGGGTGGGCAATCAGCCCCAGCATTTT. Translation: CASSPRVGNQPQHF.

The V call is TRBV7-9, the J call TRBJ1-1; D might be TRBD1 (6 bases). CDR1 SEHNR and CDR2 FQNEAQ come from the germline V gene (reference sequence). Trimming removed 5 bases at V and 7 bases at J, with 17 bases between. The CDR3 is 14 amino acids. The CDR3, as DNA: TGTGCCAGCAGCCAAAGCAGGACAGTGGGTGAAGCTTTCTTT. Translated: CASSQSRTVGEAFF.

The CDR3 nucleotides read TGTGCCAGCAGCCCCACCGGGACAGGGGACACCACAGATACGCAGTATTTT. Its translation is CASSPTGTGDTTDTQYF. The chain links TRBV11-2 to TRBJ2-3; TRBD1 matches 10 bases. This CDR3 has 17 amino acids. CDR1 is SGHAT, CDR2 FQNNGV, per germline. Losses at the gene ends were 5 bases for V and 2 bases for J; bases not matched to a gene: 10. Complete variable domain (other parts from reference TRBV11-2 and TRBJ2-3): EAGVAQSPRYKIIEKRQSVAFWCNPISGHATLYWYQQILGQGPKLLIQFQNNGVVDDSQLPKDRFSAERLKGVDSTLKIQPAKLEDSAVYLCASSPTGTGDTTDTQYFGPGTRLTVL.

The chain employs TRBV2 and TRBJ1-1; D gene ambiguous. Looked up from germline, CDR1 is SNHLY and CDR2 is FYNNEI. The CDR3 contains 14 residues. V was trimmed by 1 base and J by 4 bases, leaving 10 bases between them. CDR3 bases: TGTGCCAGCAGTGAAGAAGGGAGAGGCACTGAAGCTTTCTTT. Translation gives CASSEEGRGTEAFF.

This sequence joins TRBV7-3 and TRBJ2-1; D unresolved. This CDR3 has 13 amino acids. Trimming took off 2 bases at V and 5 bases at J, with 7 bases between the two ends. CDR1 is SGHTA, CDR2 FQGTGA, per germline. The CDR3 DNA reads TGTGCCAGCAGCTTAGAACTGAACAATGAGCAGTTCTTC. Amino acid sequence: CASSLELNNEQFF. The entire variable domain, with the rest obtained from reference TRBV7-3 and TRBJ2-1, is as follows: GAGVSQTPSNKVTEKGKYVELRCDPISGHTALYWYRQSLGQGPEFLIYFQGTGAADDSGLPNDRFFAVRPEGSVSTLKIQRTERGDSAVYLCASSLELNNEQFFGPGTRLTVL.

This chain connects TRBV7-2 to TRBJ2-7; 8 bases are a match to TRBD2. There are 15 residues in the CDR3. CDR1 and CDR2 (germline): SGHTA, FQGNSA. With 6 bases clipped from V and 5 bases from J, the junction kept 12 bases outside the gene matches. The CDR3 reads CASSRLGGAFNEQYF. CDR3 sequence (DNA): TGTGCCAGCAGTCGACTCGGGGGGGCCTTCAACGAGCAGTACTTC.

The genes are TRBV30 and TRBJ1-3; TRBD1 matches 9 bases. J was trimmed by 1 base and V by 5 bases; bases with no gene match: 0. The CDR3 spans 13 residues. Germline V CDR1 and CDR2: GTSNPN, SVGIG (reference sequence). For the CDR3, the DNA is TGTGCCTGGGGACAGGGGTCTGGAAACACCATATATTTT. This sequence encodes CAWGQGSGNTIYF.